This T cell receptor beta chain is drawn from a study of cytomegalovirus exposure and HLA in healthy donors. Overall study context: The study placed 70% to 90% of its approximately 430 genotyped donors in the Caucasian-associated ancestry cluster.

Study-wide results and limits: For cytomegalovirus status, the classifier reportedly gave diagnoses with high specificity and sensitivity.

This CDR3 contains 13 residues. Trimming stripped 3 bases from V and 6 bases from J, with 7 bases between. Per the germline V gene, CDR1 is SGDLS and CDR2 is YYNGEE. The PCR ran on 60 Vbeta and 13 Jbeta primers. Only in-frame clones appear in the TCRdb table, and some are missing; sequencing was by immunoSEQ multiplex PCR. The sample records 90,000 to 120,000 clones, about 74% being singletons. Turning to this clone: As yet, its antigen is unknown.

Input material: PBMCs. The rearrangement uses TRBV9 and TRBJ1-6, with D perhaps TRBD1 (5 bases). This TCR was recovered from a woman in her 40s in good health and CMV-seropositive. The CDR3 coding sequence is TGTGCCAGCAGCGCCGACAGTAATTCACCCCTCCACTTT. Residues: CASSADSNSPLHF.